This entry is about one T cell receptor (beta chain). Per germline, CDR1 MNHEY and CDR2 SMNVEV (reference sequence). The V and J ends lost 7 bases and 6 bases, in that order; junction bases with no gene match: 6. There are 14 residues in the CDR3. This entry is derived from a study of blood T cell repertoires in COVID-19. The wider study: Specimens from acute and convalescent COVID-19 originated in the United States, Italy and Spain. T cells, B-cell-depleted T cells, or PBMCs supplied cDNA or gDNA.

In the original workflow: Reference gene primer amplification gave estimated nucleated cell counts. Sequencing was performed with immunoSEQ multiplex PCR; in TCRdb, only in-frame clones are kept and a portion is missing. V and J calls plus clone size are reproduced from that table; the DNA served to infer D and trimming. This sample carries under 85,000 clones, about nine tenths of them seen once, and the ten largest clones take roughly an eighth. The chain combines TRBV27 with TRBJ1-6, with 7 bases aligning to TRBD1. The TCR comes from a man in his 70s with active or convalescent COVID-19. Sequencing was performed on peripheral blood. This chain's CDR3 is CASNSGTANSPLHF. CDR3 in DNA: TGTGCCAGCAATAGTGGGACAGCTAATTCACCCCTCCACTTT.